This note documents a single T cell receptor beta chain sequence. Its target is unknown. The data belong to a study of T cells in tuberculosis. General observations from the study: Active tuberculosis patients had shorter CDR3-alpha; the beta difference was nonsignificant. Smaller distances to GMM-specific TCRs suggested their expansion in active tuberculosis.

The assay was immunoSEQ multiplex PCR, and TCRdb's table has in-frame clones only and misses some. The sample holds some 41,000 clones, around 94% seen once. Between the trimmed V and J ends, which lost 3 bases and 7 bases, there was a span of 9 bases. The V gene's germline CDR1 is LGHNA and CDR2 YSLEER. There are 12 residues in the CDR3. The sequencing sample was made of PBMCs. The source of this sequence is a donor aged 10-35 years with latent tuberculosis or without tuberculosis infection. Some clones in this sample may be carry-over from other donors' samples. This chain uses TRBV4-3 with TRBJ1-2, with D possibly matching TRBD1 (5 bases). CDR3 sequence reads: CASSQGRGGYTF. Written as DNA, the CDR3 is TGCGCCAGCAGCCAGGGGAGGGGTGGCTACACCTTC.